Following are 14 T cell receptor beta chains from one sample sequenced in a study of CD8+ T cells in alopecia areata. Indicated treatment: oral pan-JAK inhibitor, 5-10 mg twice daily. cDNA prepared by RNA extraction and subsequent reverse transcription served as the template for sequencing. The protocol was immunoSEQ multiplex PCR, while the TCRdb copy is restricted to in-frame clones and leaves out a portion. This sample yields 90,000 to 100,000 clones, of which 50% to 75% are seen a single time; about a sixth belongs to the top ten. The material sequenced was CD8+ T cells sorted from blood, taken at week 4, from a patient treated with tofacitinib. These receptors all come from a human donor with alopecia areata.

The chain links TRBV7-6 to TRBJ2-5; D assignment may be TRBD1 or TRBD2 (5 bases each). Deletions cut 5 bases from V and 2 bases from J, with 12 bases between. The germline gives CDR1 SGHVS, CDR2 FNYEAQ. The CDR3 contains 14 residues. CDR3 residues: CASSPDWGQETQYF. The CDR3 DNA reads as TGTGCCAGCAGCCCCGATTGGGGGCAAGAGACCCAGTACTTC.

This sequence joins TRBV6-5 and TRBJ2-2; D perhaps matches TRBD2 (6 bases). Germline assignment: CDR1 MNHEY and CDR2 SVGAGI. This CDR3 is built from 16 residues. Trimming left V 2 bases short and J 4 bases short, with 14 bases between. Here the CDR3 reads CASSYTHGSPTGELFF. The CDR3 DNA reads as TGTGCCAGCAGTTACACCCACGGGAGCCCCACCGGGGAGCTGTTTTTT.

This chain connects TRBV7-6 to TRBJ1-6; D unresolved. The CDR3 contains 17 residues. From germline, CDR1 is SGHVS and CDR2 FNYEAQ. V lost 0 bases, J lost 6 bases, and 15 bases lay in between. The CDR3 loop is CASSLAWAGGANSPLHF. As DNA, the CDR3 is TGTGCCAGCAGCTTAGCGTGGGCAGGAGGAGCTAATTCACCCCTCCACTTT.

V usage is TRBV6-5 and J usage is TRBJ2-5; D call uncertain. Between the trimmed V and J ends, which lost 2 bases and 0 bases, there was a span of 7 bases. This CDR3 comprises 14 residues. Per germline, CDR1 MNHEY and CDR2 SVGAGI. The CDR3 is CASSYDGYQETQYF. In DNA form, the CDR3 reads TGTGCCAGCAGTTACGACGGATACCAAGAGACCCAGTACTTC.

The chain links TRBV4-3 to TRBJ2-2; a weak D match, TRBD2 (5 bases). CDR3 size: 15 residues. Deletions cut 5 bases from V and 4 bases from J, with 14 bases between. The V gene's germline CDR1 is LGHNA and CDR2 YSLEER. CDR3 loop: CASSEDSKGTGELFF. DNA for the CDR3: TGCGCCAGCAGCGAGGACTCCAAGGGCACCGGGGAGCTGTTTTTT.

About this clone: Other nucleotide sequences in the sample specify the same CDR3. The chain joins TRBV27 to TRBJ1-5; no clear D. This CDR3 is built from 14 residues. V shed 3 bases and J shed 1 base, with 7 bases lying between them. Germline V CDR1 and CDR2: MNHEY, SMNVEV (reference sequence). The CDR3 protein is CASSFGQSNQPQHF. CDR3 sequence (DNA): TGTGCCAGCAGTTTTGGCCAGAGCAATCAGCCCCAGCATTTT.

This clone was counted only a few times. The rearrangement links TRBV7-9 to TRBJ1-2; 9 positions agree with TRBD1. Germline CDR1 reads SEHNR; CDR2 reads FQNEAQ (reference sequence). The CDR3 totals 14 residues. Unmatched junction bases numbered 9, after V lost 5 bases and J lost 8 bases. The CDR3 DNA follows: TGTGCCAGCAGCGCCGGGGACAGGGTCTACGGCTACACCTTC. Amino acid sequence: CASSAGDRVYGYTF.

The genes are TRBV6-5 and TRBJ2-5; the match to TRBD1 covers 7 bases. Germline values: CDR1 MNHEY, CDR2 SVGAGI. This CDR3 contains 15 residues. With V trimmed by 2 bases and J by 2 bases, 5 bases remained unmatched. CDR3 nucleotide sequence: TGTGCCAGCAGTTACACACAGGGGAGACAAGAGACCCAGTACTTC. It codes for CASSYTQGRQETQYF.

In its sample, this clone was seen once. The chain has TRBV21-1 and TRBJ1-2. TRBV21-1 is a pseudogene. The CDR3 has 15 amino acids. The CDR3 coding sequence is TGTGCCAGCAGCAGCTGGGACCCCCGGCGGGGTGGCTACACCTTC. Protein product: CASSSWDPRRGGYTF.

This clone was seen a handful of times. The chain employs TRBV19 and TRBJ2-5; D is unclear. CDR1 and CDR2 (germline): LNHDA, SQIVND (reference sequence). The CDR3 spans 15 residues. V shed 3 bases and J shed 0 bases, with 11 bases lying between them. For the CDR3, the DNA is TGTGCCAGTAGTATGGAGAGAGGAGACCAAGAGACCCAGTACTTC. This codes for CASSMERGDQETQYF.

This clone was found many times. CDR3 sequence (DNA): TGTGCCAGCAGTTACGCCCAGGGACTCGACGAGCAGTACTTC. Protein: CASSYAQGLDEQYF. The chain links TRBV6-5 to TRBJ2-7, with D tentatively TRBD2 (6 bases). The V gene's germline CDR1 is MNHEY and CDR2 SVGAGI. The CDR3 has 14 residues. Trimming left V 2 bases short and J 5 bases short, with 13 bases between.

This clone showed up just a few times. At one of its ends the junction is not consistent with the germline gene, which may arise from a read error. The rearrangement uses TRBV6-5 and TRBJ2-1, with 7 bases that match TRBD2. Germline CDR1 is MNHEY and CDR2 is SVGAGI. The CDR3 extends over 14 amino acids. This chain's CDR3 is CASSDSPGGNEQFF. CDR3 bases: TGTGCCAGCAGTGACTCTCCGGGGGGCAATGAGCAGTTCTTC.

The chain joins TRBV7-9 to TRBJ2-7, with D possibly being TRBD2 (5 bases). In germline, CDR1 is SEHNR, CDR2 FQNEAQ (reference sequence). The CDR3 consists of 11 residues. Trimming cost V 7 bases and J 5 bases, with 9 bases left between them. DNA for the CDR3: TGTGCCAGCACCGCCGGGGACGAGCAGTACTTC. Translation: CASTAGDEQYF.

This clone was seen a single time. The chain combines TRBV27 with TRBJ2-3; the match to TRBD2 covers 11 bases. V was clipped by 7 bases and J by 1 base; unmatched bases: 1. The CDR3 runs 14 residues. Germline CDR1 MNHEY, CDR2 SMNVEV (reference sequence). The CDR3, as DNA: TGTGCCAGCAAACTAGCGGGAGGCACAGATACGCAGTATTTT. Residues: CASKLAGGTDTQYF.